This TCR beta chain is from a study of identical twins. Healthy Caucasian individuals made up all the donors. TCRdb passed the 5' RACE reads through MiXCR, listing each CDR3 protein once. The sample lists roughly 1,500,000 distinct CDR3 sequences, under 35% occurring once. Study results and caveats: The study based its conclusions on cross-sectional statistical analysis and did not follow the same donors. Out-of-frame alpha sequences common to twins were enriched for low generation probability.

The table lists this clonotype with a few counts. What it binds is not known. Sequenced: cord blood. The sequence derives from a newborn girl in good health.

The CDR3 DNA is TGTGCCAGCCAGGGGGCCCCCTATGGCTACACCTTC. Translating gives CASQGAPYGYTF. V usage is TRBV7-9 and J usage is TRBJ1-2; 8 nucleotides agree with TRBD1. V shed 8 bases, J shed 4 bases, and the junction held 3 bases outside the gene matches. CDR3 length: 12 residues. Germline V gene data show CDR1 as SEHNR and CDR2 as FQNEAQ (reference sequence).